A selection of T cell receptor beta chains follows, all from one sample in a study of shared clonotypes between healthy human individuals. Only in-frame clones appear in the TCRdb table, and some are missing; sequencing was by immunoSEQ multiplex PCR. This table has millions of clones, 95% appearing once. The sequenced sample was naive CD4+ T cells sorted from blood. The receptors derive from a man younger than 30 in good health. The CDR3 runs from the conserved cysteine through the conserved F or W. Fields, in order: J gene, clone size, D gene, V gene, CDR3 DNA, CDR3 protein. A D gene is named only where the DNA matches it firmly. Part of the rows lack a size; the others show once, few, many or a class for expanded clones.

>TRBJ2-3|.|TRBD2|TRBV5-1
TGCGCCAGCAGCCTGACGGGAGGAACCACAGATACGCAGTATTTT
CASSLTGGTTDTQYF
>TRBJ1-6|.|.|TRBV7-3
TGTGCCAGCAGCTTAAGTCCCCCCGGGAACAATTCACCCCTCCACTTT
CASSLSPPGNNSPLHF
>TRBJ2-2|once|TRBD1|TRBV18
TGTGCCAGCTCGTTCGGACAGGCGAACACCGGGGAGCTGTTTTTT
CASSFGQANTGELFF
>TRBJ2-2|.|TRBD1|TRBV6-4
TGTGCCAGCAGTGACTTCCCCGGGACAGGGGTCGGGGAGCTGTTTTTT
CASSDFPGTGVGELFF
>TRBJ1-5|.|TRBD1|TRBV7-9
TGTGCCAGCAGCGAAGACAGGGGAGATCAGCCCCAGCATTTT
CASSEDRGDQPQHF
>TRBJ1-2|once|.|TRBV7-3
TGTGCCAGCAGCTTATCAGGGCCTGCTAACTATGGCTACACCTTC
CASSLSGPANYGYTF
>TRBJ2-5|once|TRBD2|TRBV7-2
TGTGCCAGCAGCCAACCTAGCGGGGGGGCGCAGACCCAGTACTTC
CASSQPSGGAQTQYF
>TRBJ2-3|.|TRBD2|TRBV10-3
TGTGCCATCAGGGATGGGGCTAGCGGGAACACAGATACGCAGTATTTT
CAIRDGASGNTDTQYF
>TRBJ1-3|.|TRBD1|TRBV7-9
TGTGCCAGCAGACCGACAGGGGTCTCTGGAAACACCATATATTTT
CASRPTGVSGNTIYF
>TRBJ2-2|many|TRBD1|TRBV27
TGTGCCAGCAGCTGGACAGGGGCCGGGGAGCTGTTTTTT
CASSWTGAGELFF
>TRBJ2-1|.|.|TRBV9
TGTGCCAGCAGCTCCGGGTACAATGAGCAGTTCTTC
CASSSGYNEQFF
>TRBJ2-2|.|.|TRBV6-5
TGTGCCAGCAGTTACTCTCCAGGGACGAACACCGGGGAGCTGTTTTTT
CASSYSPGTNTGELFF
>TRBJ2-7|.|.|TRBV11-2
TGTGCCAGCAGCCCCCCTGGGCTCTACGAGCAGTACTTC
CASSPPGLYEQYF
>TRBJ2-3|.|.|TRBV30
TGTGCCTGGAGGGCATCCCACAAAACAGATACGCAGTATTTT
CAWRASHKTDTQYF
>TRBJ1-1|.|.|TRBV4-1
TGCGCCAGCAGCCAAGATCGTTGGAGGGGTTCCGTCACTGAAGCTTTCTTT
CASSQDRWRGSVTEAFF
>TRBJ1-3|.|.|TRBV11-2
TGTGCCAGCAGCTCTTCATCCCTCGGAAACACCATATATTTT
CASSSSSLGNTIYF
>TRBJ2-5|many|TRBD2|TRBV18
TGTGCCAGCTCACCATTACGACTAGCGGGGGGAGAGACCCAGTACTTC
CASSPLRLAGGETQYF
>TRBJ2-7|.|TRBD2|TRBV7-9
TGTGCCAGCAGCTCGCTAGCGGGGGCCTACGAGCAGTACTTC
CASSSLAGAYEQYF
>TRBJ2-7|.|.|TRBV29-1
TGCAGCGTTGGACTAATTGGGGAGCAGTACTTC
CSVGLIGEQYF
>TRBJ2-5|.|.|TRBV9
TGTGCCAGCAGCCCGGTTGGGGGACCAGCGGAGACCCAGTACTTC
CASSPVGGPAETQYF
>TRBJ2-2|.|.|TRBV5-1
TGCGCCAGCAGCTTTATCCCAGGGGCGAACACCGGGGAGCTGTTTTTT
CASSFIPGANTGELFF
>TRBJ2-3|.|TRBD2|TRBV2
TGTGCCAGCAGTGAGGGGAGCCTAGCGGGGGCCGTCGATACGCAGTATTTT
CASSEGSLAGAVDTQYF
>TRBJ2-7|.|TRBD1|TRBV30
TGTGCCTTTACGACAGGGACATCCTACGAGCAGTACTTC
CAFTTGTSYEQYF
>TRBJ1-5|.|.|TRBV6-1
TGTGCCAGCAGCCCGACAGATAGCAATCAGCCCCAGCATTTT
CASSPTDSNQPQHF
>TRBJ2-3|.|.|TRBV6-5
TGTGCCAGCAGTCTCCAAGGGGTCGCAGATACGCAGTATTTT
CASSLQGVADTQYF
>TRBJ2-1|.|.|TRBV10-3
TGTGCCATCAGTGACTTGCGGGAAAATCATGAGCAGTTCTTC
CAISDLRENHEQFF
>TRBJ1-2|.|TRBD1|TRBV18
TGTGCCAGCTCGCCGGACAGGAGCTATGGCTACACCTTC
CASSPDRSYGYTF
>TRBJ2-7|.|.|TRBV21-1
TGTGCCAGCAGCAATAAAGCGGGAGGGCCTCCCTACGAGCAGTACTTC
CASSNKAGGPPYEQYF
>TRBJ1-2|.|TRBD1|TRBV13
TGTGCCAGCAGCCACCGGGACAGACGAAATGGCTACACCTTC
CASSHRDRRNGYTF
>TRBJ1-5|.|.|TRBV6-6
TGTGCCAGCAGTTACTCGTCCTACAATCAGCCCCAGCATTTT
CASSYSSYNQPQHF
>TRBJ1-2|.|TRBD1|TRBV13
TGTGCCAGCAGCCCACCCCTACATGGGACAGGGGGGAACTATGGCTACACCTTC
CASSPPLHGTGGNYGYTF
>TRBJ1-5|.|TRBD1|TRBV6-5
TGTGCCAGCAGGCAGGGGGTTGTCGGCAATCAGCCCCAGCATTTT
CASRQGVVGNQPQHF
>TRBJ2-5|.|.|TRBV7-2
TGTGCCAGCAGCTTGGCGGGACAGCGAGAGGACCAGTACTTC
CASSLAGQREDQYF
>TRBJ1-2|.|.|TRBV4-1
TGCGCCAGCAGCCTCCCAGGGTCCTATGGCTACACCTTC
CASSLPGSYGYTF
>TRBJ1-2|.|.|TRBV6-5
TGTGCCAGCAGTCCCGACGCAGGGACGGATTATGGCTACACCTTC
CASSPDAGTDYGYTF
>TRBJ1-5|.|.|TRBV10-3
TGTGCCACCATGACAGATAGCAATCAGCCCCAGCATTTT
CATMTDSNQPQHF
>TRBJ2-6|.|.|TRBV11-1
TGTGCCAGCAGCTTTACGGGGGAAGGGGCCAACGTCCTGACTTTC
CASSFTGEGANVLTF